This T cell receptor (beta chain) came from a study of shared T cell receptors in the human thymus (dated by TCRdb to the early 2020s). Background on the whole study: The study examined how self-reactive, shared T-cell receptor alpha chains are generated in the human thymus.

The library relied on the immunoSEQ multiplex PCR assay. In its TCRdb copy, this immuneACCESS table keeps in-frame sequences only and misses some clones. Where compared with another copy, unresolved V genes explain less than half of these, and the others have no known cause. This sample lists more than 550,000 clones; 75% to 90% were detected once. The ten largest clones represent around 0.0094% of the sample. Comments on this clone: What this receptor recognizes is not known. No base quality values were provided; no much bigger clone lies one nucleotide off.

V is pruned by 6 bases and J by 4 bases, leaving 10 bases of the junction without a gene match. CDR1 and CDR2, per the germline V gene, are SQVTM and ANQGSEA. The CDR3 measures 15 amino acids from cysteine to phenylalanine. The DNA shown is the 45-base CDR3, in frame from base 1. The sample also formed part of further work on human thymus T cells. The second study's paper adds: Immunologically healthy infants undergoing open corrective cardiac surgery for congenital heart defects in Finland were used as donors. Thymus tissue was collected as surgical resects that were removed during corrective cardiac surgery. Both the thymic and the peripheral blood repertoires appeared to show biased V and J gene segment usage. Highly overlapping thymic TCR repertoires among unrelated individuals were reported in the related research. TCR alpha and beta repertoires from about 8 infant thymus samples and four related peripheral blood samples were characterized in the study. The cohort included six male and a couple of female infants, with donor ages spanning 7 to 244 days. Thymocytes were mechanically released from the tissue and were stored as pellets of about 8.5-31 million cells at -70 degrees C. A QIAsymphony instrument was used to extract genomic DNA from frozen cell pellets. The immunoSEQ multiplex PCR assay was used to amplify the TCRB and TCRAD loci from a standardized amount of quality-controlled genomic DNA. The amplicons covered the V(D)J region and were long enough to include the CDR3 and to identify the V and J genes. The commercial immunoSEQ service was used to sequence amplicons on an Illumina platform. Corrections for primer bias and sequencing errors followed previously described methods, while TCRAD and TCRB definitions were based on the IMGT database. Analysis of the repertoires was done with immunoSEQ Analyzer 3.0 and VDJTools and included basic statistics, V/J segment usage, diversity estimates, rarefaction and pairwise overlap. To estimate diversity, the Chao1, ChaoE, Efron-Thisted, Shannon and inverse Simpson indices were applied, and diversity was also estimated on datasets down-sampled to the smallest sample. Repertoire overlap used strict matching of CDR3 nucleotide sequence, V gene and J gene, with Jaccard-based multidimensional scaling clustering. On average, thymus samples gave 750,000 to 950,000 unique TCRB clonotypes, whereas blood samples gave roughly 86,000.

The receptor comes from a girl under three years old with a congenital heart defect. Donor details come from another sample of the same person, matched by shared clones. Material: thymocytes. Recombination linked TRBV29-1 to TRBJ2-1, with 9 central nucleotides matching TRBD1. The encoded CDR3 is CSVGPGDRDYNEQFF. Here is the DNA: TGCAGCGTCGGGCCTGGGGACAGGGATTACAATGAGCAGTTCTTC.